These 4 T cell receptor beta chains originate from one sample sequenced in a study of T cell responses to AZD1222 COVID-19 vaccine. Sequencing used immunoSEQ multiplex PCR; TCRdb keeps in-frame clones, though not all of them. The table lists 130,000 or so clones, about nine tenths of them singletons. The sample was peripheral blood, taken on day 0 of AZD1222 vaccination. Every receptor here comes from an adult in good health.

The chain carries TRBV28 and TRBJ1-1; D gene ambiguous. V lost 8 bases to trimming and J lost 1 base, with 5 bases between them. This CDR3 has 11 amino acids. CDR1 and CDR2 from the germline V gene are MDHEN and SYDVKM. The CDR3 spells CASERNTEAFF. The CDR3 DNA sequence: TGTGCCAGCGAAAGGAACACTGAAGCTTTCTTT.

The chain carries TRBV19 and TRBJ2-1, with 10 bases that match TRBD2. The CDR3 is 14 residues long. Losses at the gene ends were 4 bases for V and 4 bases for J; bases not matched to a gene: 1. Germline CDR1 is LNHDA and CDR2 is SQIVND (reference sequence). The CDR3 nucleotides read TGTGCCAGTAGTAGGACTAGCGGTTACAATGAGCAGTTCTTC. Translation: CASSRTSGYNEQFF.

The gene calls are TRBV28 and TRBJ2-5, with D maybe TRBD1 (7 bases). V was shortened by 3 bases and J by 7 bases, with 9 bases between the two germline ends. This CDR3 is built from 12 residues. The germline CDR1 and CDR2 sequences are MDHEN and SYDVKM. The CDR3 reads CASSFQGGTQYF. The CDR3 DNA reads TGTGCCAGCAGTTTTCAGGGGGGGACCCAGTACTTC.

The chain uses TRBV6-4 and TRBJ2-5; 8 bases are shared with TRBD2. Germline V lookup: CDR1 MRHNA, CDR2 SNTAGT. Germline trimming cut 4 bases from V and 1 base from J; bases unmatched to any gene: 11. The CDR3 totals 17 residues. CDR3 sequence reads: CASSAGGGPFSQETQYF. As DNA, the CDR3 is TGTGCCAGCAGTGCGGGAGGGGGACCCTTTTCCCAAGAGACCCAGTACTTC.